These 10 T cell receptor beta chains were all obtained from the same sample, sequenced in a study of cytomegalovirus exposure and HLA in healthy donors (dated 2017 in TCRdb). Library prep was done by the immunoSEQ multiplex PCR assay. As stored in TCRdb, this immuneACCESS dataset retains in-frame rearrangements with V and J assigned. A fraction of the clones does not appear; measured against another copy, unresolved V genes explain less than half of the discrepancy, and the remainder lacks a known reason. This sample holds 240,000 or so clones; around 86% were observed only once. The ten largest clones capture roughly 1.2% of the sample. Sequencing was performed on PBMCs. Every receptor here comes from a woman aged 25-40 years in good health and CMV-seropositive.

This chain joins TRBV7-7 and TRBJ2-1, with 11 bases aligning to TRBD2. The CDR3 sequence is 17 residues long. J lost 3 bases, V lost 5 bases, and 9 bases had no gene match. The germline gives CDR1 SSHAT, CDR2 FNYEAQ (reference sequence). This CDR3 is CASSPKTGTSGYNEQFF. DNA for the CDR3: TGTGCCAGCAGCCCTAAGACCGGGACTAGCGGCTACAATGAGCAGTTCTTC.

This chain joins TRBV30 and TRBJ2-7, with 8 positions matching TRBD1. The CDR3 consists of 14 residues. V was pared by 0 bases and J by 6 bases, with 7 bases of the junction left unmatched. Germline V gene sequence: CDR1 GTSNPN, CDR2 SVGIG (reference sequence). CDR3 loop: CAWSVGQGAVEQYF. The CDR3, as DNA: TGTGCCTGGAGTGTGGGGCAGGGGGCAGTCGAGCAGTACTTC.

V is TRBV18 and J is TRBJ1-5, with 11 bases fitting TRBD1. CDR1 and CDR2 (germline): KGHSH, LQKENI. V shed 4 bases and J 3 bases; nucleotides not matched to a gene: 5. The CDR3 sequence is 16 residues long. The CDR3 region is CASSLGTGGINQPQHF. DNA of the CDR3: TGTGCCAGCTCACTCGGGACAGGGGGGATCAATCAGCCCCAGCATTTT.

J is TRBJ1-5 and V is TRBV15; TRBD1 aligns across 7 bases. With 0 bases clipped from V and 2 bases from J, the junction kept 4 bases outside the gene matches. CDR1 is LNHNV, CDR2 YYDKDF, per germline (reference sequence). The CDR3 sequence is 16 residues long. CDR3 in amino acids: CATSRDVTGGNQPQHF. CDR3 DNA: TGTGCCACCAGCAGAGATGTTACAGGGGGCAATCAGCCCCAGCATTTT.

This chain uses TRBV15 with TRBJ1-3, with D uncertain. V was cut by 1 base and J by 3 bases, with 16 bases left in between. The CDR3 consists of 17 residues. Germline CDR1 LNHNV, CDR2 YYDKDF (reference sequence). CDR3 protein: CATSRGTEGIGGNTIYF. The CDR3 nucleotides read TGTGCCACCAGCAGAGGAACCGAGGGTATCGGTGGAAACACCATATATTTT.

The CDR3 coding sequence is TGTGCCAGCAGCGTAGATCAGGGGGCGGCTGGAAACACCATATATTTT. Translation: CASSVDQGAAGNTIYF. The chain has TRBV9 and TRBJ1-3; 8 nucleotides align to TRBD1. The J segment lost 2 bases and the V segment lost 0 bases, leaving 4 bases of the junction unmatched. CDR3 length: 16 amino acids. CDR1 and CDR2 from the germline V gene are SGDLS and YYNGEE.

The CDR3 is CASSSAAGNTDTQYF. The DNA of the CDR3 is TGTGCCAGCAGCTCGGCGGCGGGAAACACAGATACGCAGTATTTT. The chain joins TRBV7-9 to TRBJ2-3; the D gene is possibly TRBD2 (6 bases). The CDR3 has 15 amino acids. Per the germline V gene, CDR1 is SEHNR and CDR2 is FQNEAQ (reference sequence). The V and J ends lost 4 bases and 2 bases respectively, with 13 bases between them. Based on the CDR3 plus reference TRBV7-9 and TRBJ2-3, the full variable domain is DTGVSQNPRHKITKRGQNVTFRCDPISEHNRLYWYRQTLGQGPEFLTYFQNEAQLEKSRLLSDRFSAERPKGSFSTLEIQRTEQGDSAMYLCASSSAAGNTDTQYFGPGTRLTVL.

V is TRBV9 and J is TRBJ2-1; 11 bases fit TRBD2. The germline gives CDR1 SGDLS, CDR2 YYNGEE. J was trimmed by 2 bases and V by 8 bases; bases with no gene match: 3. The CDR3 covers 14 residues. For the CDR3, the DNA is TGTGCCAGTGCACTAGCGGGAGCCTACAATGAGCAGTTCTTC. It codes for CASALAGAYNEQFF.

The CDR3 region has the DNA TGTGCCAGCAGCTTGGATGGGACATACAAATACGAGCAGTACTTC. It encodes CASSLDGTYKYEQYF. The chain joins TRBV5-6 to TRBJ2-7; D might be TRBD1 (6 bases). CDR3 length equals 15 residues. CDR1 is SGHDT and CDR2 is YYEEEE in the germline V gene. V dropped 0 bases and J dropped 4 bases, with 14 bases sitting between them.

The chain recombines TRBV7-9 with TRBJ1-2; 8 nucleotides agree with TRBD1. The V and J ends lost 4 bases and 5 bases, in that order; junction bases with no gene match: 6. From germline, CDR1 is SEHNR and CDR2 FQNEAQ (reference sequence). This CDR3 is 14 amino acids long. CDR3 sequence: CASSSGQGIYGYTF. The CDR3 region has the DNA TGTGCCAGCAGCTCAGGACAGGGAATATATGGCTACACCTTC.